Sequencing of this T cell receptor (beta chain) was carried out in a study of blood T cells in healthy people across ages. General study points: Per-million-T-cell TCR beta diversity fell roughly linearly with age.

The CDR3 extends over 19 amino acids. V was clipped by 5 bases and J by 0 bases, with 23 bases between them. Germline loops: CDR1 SEHNR, CDR2 FQNEAQ (reference sequence). Together with a sample-barcoded 5' primer, a J-beta primer mix was included in a second PCR lasting roughly 6 to 12 cycles. TCRdb passed the 5' RACE reads through MiXCR, listing each CDR3 protein once. The repertoire has over 1,500,000 distinct CDR3 sequences, about 50% of them found once; the top ten carry about 2.1%. Note on this clonotype: The target antigen is unknown.

Material for sequencing was blood. The sequence was obtained from a woman aged 40 to 50 in good health. V is TRBV7-9 and J is TRBJ2-1, with D possibly TRBD2 on 7 matching bases. CDR3 region: CASSRLGGGSKSSYNEQFF. CDR3 DNA: TGTGCCAGCAGCCGATTGGGAGGGGGTTCGAAGAGCTCCTACAATGAGCAGTTCTTC.